These 32 T cell receptor beta chains came from one sample sequenced in a study of blood T cell repertoires in COVID-19. Measured with immunoSEQ multiplex PCR; TCRdb has only the in-frame clones, and not every one. Of around 330,000 clones listed, about 91% are singletons. The sample consisted of peripheral blood. The origin of the receptors is a woman in her twenties or thirties with COVID-19, enrolled during active disease.

V usage is TRBV5-4 and J usage is TRBJ1-4, with TRBD1 matching 9 bases. Germline V CDR1 and CDR2: SGHNT, YYREEE (reference sequence). V lost 4 bases and J lost 8; bases outside the gene matches: 12. The CDR3 is 16 amino acids. CDR3 amino acids: CASSLRLDRGVEKLFF. In DNA form, the CDR3 reads TGTGCCAGCAGCCTTAGACTGGACAGGGGTGTGGAAAAACTGTTTTTT.

The V gene is TRBV9, the J gene TRBJ1-1; D is perhaps TRBD1 (5 bases). CDR1 is SGDLS, CDR2 YYNGEE, per germline. This CDR3 region has 16 residues. V dropped 0 bases and J dropped 3 bases, with 15 bases sitting between them. In DNA form, the CDR3 reads TGTGCCAGCAGCGTAGATCTGGCAGGGAGGGACACTGAAGCTTTCTTT. It yields the protein CASSVDLAGRDTEAFF.

V usage is TRBV2 and J usage is TRBJ1-2; 9 bases are shared with TRBD1. Germline CDR1 reads SNHLY; CDR2 reads FYNNEI. The CDR3 runs 14 residues. V lost 7 bases, J lost 5 bases, and 8 bases stayed unmatched. The CDR3 protein is CASIGDRVKYGYTF. DNA for the CDR3: TGTGCCAGCATCGGGGACAGGGTAAAATATGGCTACACCTTC.

The chain recombines TRBV11-2 with TRBJ2-1, with TRBD2 matching over 15 bases. J lost 2 bases, V lost 2 bases, and 1 base had no gene match. Looked up from germline, CDR1 is SGHAT and CDR2 is FQNNGV. CDR3 length: 17 residues. DNA for the CDR3: TGTGCCAGCAGCTTACGGACTAGCGGGGGGGCCTACAATGAGCAGTTCTTC. Translation: CASSLRTSGGAYNEQFF.

V usage is TRBV7-9 and J usage is TRBJ1-6, with a possible D match to TRBD1 (5 bases). There are 19 residues in the CDR3. The V gene lost 3 bases and the J gene lost 0 bases, with 18 bases spanning the gap. Germline V gene sequence: CDR1 SEHNR, CDR2 FQNEAQ (reference sequence). For the CDR3, the DNA is TGTGCCAGCAGCTTGACAGAACGTACCAACAGCTCCTATAATTCACCCCTCCACTTT. It yields the protein CASSLTERTNSSYNSPLHF.

J is TRBJ1-1 and V is TRBV11-3; 8 bases match TRBD1. The V segment lost 1 base and the J segment 1 base; nucleotides outside the gene matches: 2. CDR1 and CDR2 from the germline V gene are SGHNT and YENEEA. This CDR3 comprises 15 residues. The CDR3 region is CASSLGTGRNTEAFF. In DNA form, the CDR3 reads TGTGCCAGCAGCTTAGGGACAGGGCGGAACACTGAAGCTTTCTTT.

J is TRBJ1-2 and V is TRBV7-2; TRBD1 might be the D (6 bases). Trimming took off 5 bases at V and 7 bases at J, with 20 bases between the two ends. The CDR3 has 15 residues. Germline V gene sequence: CDR1 SGHTA, CDR2 FQGNSA. The CDR3 spells CASSLGPGQFTGYTF. CDR3 nucleotides: TGTGCCAGCAGCCTCGGACCCGGACAGTTTACTGGCTACACCTTC.

The V gene is TRBV6-5, the J gene TRBJ1-6, with D unclear. Between the trimmed V and J ends, which lost 0 bases and 4 bases, there was a span of 7 bases. Per germline, CDR1 MNHEY and CDR2 SVGAGI. There are 15 residues in the CDR3. CDR3 sequence: CASSYSIRYNSPLHF. The CDR3 DNA sequence: TGTGCCAGCAGTTACTCCATCAGATATAATTCACCCCTCCACTTT.

This rearrangement joins TRBV19 to TRBJ2-2; possible D gene TRBD2, 5 bases. Trimming left V 5 bases short and J 1 base short, with 11 bases between. Looked up from germline, CDR1 is LNHDA and CDR2 is SQIVND (reference sequence). The CDR3 is made up of 15 amino acids. The CDR3 loop reads CASSVSVLNTGELFF. CDR3 nucleotide sequence: TGTGCCAGTAGTGTTAGCGTATTGAACACCGGGGAGCTGTTTTTT. The entire variable domain, with the rest obtained from reference TRBV19 and TRBJ2-2, is as follows: DGGITQSPKYLFRKEGQNVTLSCEQNLNHDAMYWYRQDPGQGLRLIYYSQIVNDFQKGDIAEGYSVSREKKESFPLTVTSAQKNPTAFYLCASSVSVLNTGELFFGEGSRLTVL.

V gene TRBV6-5 combines with J gene TRBJ2-2; no reliable D call. V lost 6 bases, J lost 8 bases, and 7 bases lay in between. CDR3 size: 11 residues. Germline V gene data show CDR1 as MNHEY and CDR2 as SVGAGI. CDR3 sequence (DNA): TGTGCCAGCAGCCCAGTGGGGGAGCTGTTTTTT. As protein: CASSPVGELFF.

V is TRBV2 and J is TRBJ2-7, with 8 bases fitting TRBD1. Trimming cost V 5 bases and J 2 bases; bases outside gene matches: 8. Germline V gene sequence: CDR1 SNHLY, CDR2 FYNNEI. CDR3 length equals 15 residues. The CDR3 nucleotides read TGTGCCAGCAGTTACTCCGGGACAGGTACCTACGAGCAGTACTTC. Its translation: CASSYSGTGTYEQYF. Combining the CDR3 with reference TRBV2 and TRBJ2-7 gives the whole variable domain EPEVTQTPSHQVTQMGQEVILRCVPISNHLYFYWYRQILGQKVEFLVSFYNNEISEKSEIFDDQFSVERPDGSNFTLKIRSTKLEDSAMYFCASSYSGTGTYEQYFGPGTRLTVT.

V is TRBV30 and J is TRBJ2-7, with 9 bases that match TRBD1. This CDR3 spans 14 amino acids. CDR1 GTSNPN and CDR2 SVGIG come from the germline V gene (reference sequence). The V gene end was trimmed by 2 bases and the J gene end by 4 bases; junction bases not matched to a gene: 6. Written as DNA, the CDR3 is TGTGCCTGGAGTCCAGGACAGGGGAGGTACGAGCAGTACTTC. Translation: CAWSPGQGRYEQYF. Using reference TRBV30 and TRBJ2-7 for the parts outside the CDR3, the full variable domain is SQTIHQWPATLVQPVGSPLSLECTVEGTSNPNLYWYRQAAGRGLQLLFYSVGIGQISSEVPQNLSASRPQDRQFILSSKKLLLSDSGFYLCAWSPGQGRYEQYFGPGTRLTVT.

The V call is TRBV10-2, the J call TRBJ2-7; 7 nucleotides match TRBD1. This CDR3 contains 12 residues. The J segment lost 1 base and the V segment lost 9 bases, leaving 3 bases of the junction unmatched. Per germline, CDR1 WSHSY and CDR2 SAAADI. The CDR3 DNA follows: TGCGCCAGTCGGGACAGATCCTACGAGCAGTACTTC. Translated, it gives CASRDRSYEQYF.

The chain uses TRBV9 and TRBJ2-5, with a possible D match to TRBD1 (6 bases). Per the germline V gene, CDR1 is SGDLS and CDR2 is YYNGEE. The V end lost 3 bases, the J end lost 4 bases, and 19 bases lay between the germline ends. This CDR3 has 16 amino acids. The CDR3 loop is CASSATGHPNLETQYF. CDR3 sequence (DNA): TGTGCCAGCAGCGCCACGGGACACCCAAACCTAGAGACCCAGTACTTC.

V is TRBV4-2 and J is TRBJ1-6; D is perhaps TRBD1 (6 bases). V was trimmed by 0 bases and J by 4 bases, leaving 19 bases between them. Germline V gene data show CDR1 as LGHNA and CDR2 as YNFKEQ. CDR3 length: 19 residues. CDR3 sequence reads: CASSQDLPLRQAYNSPLHF. As DNA, the CDR3 is TGTGCCAGCAGCCAAGATCTGCCCTTGAGACAGGCGTATAATTCACCCCTCCACTTT.

CDR3 protein: CASSTGTSGGNEQFF. The CDR3 DNA reads TGTGCCAGCAGCACCGGGACTAGCGGGGGGAATGAGCAGTTCTTC. V usage is TRBV5-4 and J usage is TRBJ2-1; 15 nucleotides align to TRBD2. The germline V gene has CDR1 SGHNT and CDR2 YYREEE (reference sequence). The V segment lost 4 bases and the J segment 7 bases; nucleotides outside the gene matches: 3. This CDR3 contains 15 residues. The full variable domain, rest sourced from reference TRBV5-4 and TRBJ2-1, is ETGVTQSPTHLIKTRGQQVTLRCSSQSGHNTVSWYQQALGQGPQFIFQYYREEENGRGNFPPRFSGLQFPNYSSELNVNALELDDSALYLCASSTGTSGGNEQFFGPGTRLTVL.

This chain connects TRBV19 to TRBJ2-2; D is unresolved. The CDR3 spans 14 residues. Germline V gives CDR1 LNHDA, CDR2 SQIVND (reference sequence). V shed 5 bases and J shed 2 bases, with 9 bases lying between them. The CDR3 nucleotides are TGTGCCAGTAGTGCTGCGGCCAACACCGGGGAGCTGTTTTTT. Protein: CASSAAANTGELFF. Full variable domain (missing parts from reference TRBV19 and TRBJ2-2): DGGITQSPKYLFRKEGQNVTLSCEQNLNHDAMYWYRQDPGQGLRLIYYSQIVNDFQKGDIAEGYSVSREKKESFPLTVTSAQKNPTAFYLCASSAAANTGELFFGEGSRLTVL.

V usage is TRBV4-1 and J usage is TRBJ2-5; 12 nucleotides match TRBD2. V lost 4 bases to trimming and J lost 4 bases; unmatched junction nucleotides: 16. Germline CDR1 and CDR2: MGHRA and YSYEKL. The CDR3 is 19 amino acids. The CDR3 coding sequence is TGCGCCAGCAGCCTCGGACTAGCGGGGAATTCGGGGGGTGGAGAGACCCAGTACTTC. Translating it yields CASSLGLAGNSGGGETQYF.

The chain combines TRBV7-9 with TRBJ2-5; D possibly corresponds to TRBD2 (7 bases). Between the trimmed V and J ends, which lost 8 bases and 4 bases, there was a span of 20 bases. This CDR3 is built from 15 residues. CDR1 is SEHNR and CDR2 is FQNEAQ in the germline V gene (reference sequence). The DNA for the CDR3 is TGTGCCAGCCTACTCCGGGGGGCGCTTGGAGAGACCCAGTACTTC. Translating it yields CASLLRGALGETQYF.

This sequence joins TRBV7-9 and TRBJ1-1; perhaps TRBD1 as D (5 bases). Germline V lookup: CDR1 SEHNR, CDR2 FQNEAQ (reference sequence). The CDR3 is 13 amino acids. V was clipped by 6 bases and J by 3 bases, with 11 bases between them. The CDR3 coding sequence is TGTGCCAGCAGTTGGGGCACCGACACTGAAGCTTTCTTT. Translation gives CASSWGTDTEAFF.

This chain joins TRBV24-1 and TRBJ1-1; tentative D call: TRBD1 (6 bases). The CDR3 consists of 15 residues. Germline CDR1 and CDR2: KGHDR and SFDVKD. Trimming cost V 2 bases and J 0 bases, with 9 bases left between them. The CDR3: CATSDSRGLNTEAFF. The DNA of the CDR3 is TGTGCCACCAGTGATTCCAGGGGCTTGAACACTGAAGCTTTCTTT.

The genes are TRBV6-5 and TRBJ2-1, with a weak D call TRBD1 (6 bases). This CDR3 is 15 amino acids long. Germline values: CDR1 MNHEY, CDR2 SVGAGI. The V end was cut by 8 bases, the J end by 6 bases, with 20 bases between. The CDR3 spells CASEEPGHPINEQFF. The DNA of the CDR3 is TGTGCCAGCGAGGAGCCGGGACACCCCATCAATGAGCAGTTCTTC.

The CDR3 reads CASSPLGGTSTDTQYF. As DNA, the CDR3 is TGCGCCAGCAGCCCTCTAGGTGGTACTAGCACAGATACGCAGTATTTT. The chain uses TRBV4-1 and TRBJ2-3; D remains unclear. This CDR3 has 16 residues. Germline V CDR1 and CDR2: MGHRA, YSYEKL. The ends were cut back, 4 bases at V and 0 bases at J, with 14 bases in the middle.

The chain employs TRBV2 and TRBJ1-1; perhaps TRBD1 as D (6 bases). Between the trimmed V and J ends, which lost 3 bases and 5 bases, there was a span of 22 bases. The germline V gene has CDR1 SNHLY and CDR2 FYNNEI. This CDR3 has 17 amino acids. The CDR3 here is CASSDAVHAQGRTEAFF. As DNA, the CDR3 is TGTGCCAGCAGTGATGCCGTTCACGCCCAGGGGCGAACTGAAGCTTTCTTT.

The chain couples TRBV4-2 to TRBJ1-2; 7 bases are a match to TRBD1. Germline CDR1 reads LGHNA; CDR2 reads YNFKEQ. The CDR3 consists of 14 residues. The V and J ends lost 4 bases and 4 bases, in that order; junction bases with no gene match: 6. The CDR3 region has the DNA TGTGCCAGCAGCCTCTTACAGGGGACCTATGGCTACACCTTC. Translation: CASSLLQGTYGYTF.

The chain has TRBV15 and TRBJ1-1; D possibly corresponds to TRBD1 (6 bases). The CDR3 spans 16 residues. CDR1 LNHNV and CDR2 YYDKDF come from the germline V gene (reference sequence). The germline V and J ends were trimmed by 1 base and 5 bases, with 17 bases remaining between them. In DNA form, the CDR3 reads TGTGCCACCAGCAGAGGGCGCAGGGGCGCTGGGACTGAAGCTTTCTTT. Protein: CATSRGRRGAGTEAFF.

This chain joins TRBV5-1 and TRBJ2-1; 7 nucleotides line up with TRBD1. In germline, CDR1 is SGHRS, CDR2 YFSETQ. CDR3 length: 18 amino acids. With 4 bases clipped from V and 9 bases from J, the junction kept 22 bases outside the gene matches. The CDR3 nucleotides are TGCGCCAGCAGCCCCGGTTGGACAGGATCGAGAAATGGGGTTGAGCAGTTCTTC. As protein: CASSPGWTGSRNGVEQFF.

This sequence joins TRBV24-1 and TRBJ2-6; D is undetermined. This CDR3 has 15 amino acids. V shed 4 bases and J shed 1 base, with 7 bases lying between them. CDR1 and CDR2 from the germline V gene are KGHDR and SFDVKD. The CDR3 DNA reads TGTGCCACCAGTGAAACCTATTCTGGGGCCAACGTCCTGACTTTC. Translating it yields CATSETYSGANVLTF.

The chain carries TRBV19 and TRBJ1-5; 11 positions match TRBD1. J was trimmed by 3 bases and V by 7 bases; bases with no gene match: 8. The CDR3 has 16 residues. Germline V lookup: CDR1 LNHDA, CDR2 SQIVND (reference sequence). In nucleotides, the CDR3 is TGTGCCAGTACCAGGGACAGGGGGAGACTCAATCAGCCCCAGCATTTT. It yields the protein CASTRDRGRLNQPQHF.

Only one count was recorded for this clone. The chain uses TRBV3-1 (or the pseudogene TRBV3-2) and TRBJ2-5; 9 nucleotides align to TRBD2. Trimming at V came to 2 bases and at J to 5 bases, leaving 9 bases not matched to a gene. The germline V gene encodes CDR1 LGHDT and CDR2 YNNKEL (reference sequence). The CDR3 contains 16 residues. The DNA for the CDR3 is TGTGCCAGCAGCCAAAGTTATAGCGGGGGTATGGAGACCCAGTACTTC. It codes for CASSQSYSGGMETQYF.

V and J are TRBV28 and TRBJ1-5; the match to TRBD1 covers 9 bases. The germline CDR1 and CDR2 sequences are MDHEN and SYDVKM. V trimming: 9 bases; J trimming: 7 bases; junction bases outside the gene matches: 7. The CDR3 extends over 13 amino acids. Here the CDR3 reads CASRDRVIQPQHF. DNA of the CDR3: TGTGCCAGTAGGGACAGGGTGATCCAGCCCCAGCATTTT.

The gene calls are TRBV19 and TRBJ1-1; D not resolved. The germline V and J ends were trimmed by 9 bases and 7 bases, with 12 bases remaining between them. Germline assignment: CDR1 LNHDA and CDR2 SQIVND (reference sequence). CDR3 length: 11 amino acids. Here the CDR3 DNA reads TGTGCCAGCGCTTCGGGGAATGAAGCTTTCTTT. Encoded protein: CASASGNEAFF.